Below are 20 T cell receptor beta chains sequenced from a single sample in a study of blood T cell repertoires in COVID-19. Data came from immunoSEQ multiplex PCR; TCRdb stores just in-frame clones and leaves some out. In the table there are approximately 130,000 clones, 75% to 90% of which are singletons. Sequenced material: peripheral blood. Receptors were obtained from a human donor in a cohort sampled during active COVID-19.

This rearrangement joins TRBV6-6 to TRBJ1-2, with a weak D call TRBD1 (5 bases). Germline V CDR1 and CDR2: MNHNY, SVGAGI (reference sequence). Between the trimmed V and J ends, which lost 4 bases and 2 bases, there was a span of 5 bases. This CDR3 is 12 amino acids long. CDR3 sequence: CASSSGNYGYTF. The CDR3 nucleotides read TGTGCCAGCAGTTCAGGGAACTATGGCTACACCTTC.

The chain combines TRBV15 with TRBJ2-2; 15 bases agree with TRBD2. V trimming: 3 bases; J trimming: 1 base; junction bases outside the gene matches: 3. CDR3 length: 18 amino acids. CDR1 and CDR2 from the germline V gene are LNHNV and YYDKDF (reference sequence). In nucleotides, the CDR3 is TGTGCCACCAGCAGTGGACTAGCGGGAGGGCTGAACACCGGGGAGCTGTTTTTT. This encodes CATSSGLAGGLNTGELFF. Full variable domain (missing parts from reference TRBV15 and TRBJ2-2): DAMVIQNPRYQVTQFGKPVTLSCSQTLNHNVMYWYQQKSSQAPKLLFHYYDKDFNNEADTPDNFQSRRPNTSFCFLDIRSPGLGDTAMYLCATSSGLAGGLNTGELFFGEGSRLTVL.

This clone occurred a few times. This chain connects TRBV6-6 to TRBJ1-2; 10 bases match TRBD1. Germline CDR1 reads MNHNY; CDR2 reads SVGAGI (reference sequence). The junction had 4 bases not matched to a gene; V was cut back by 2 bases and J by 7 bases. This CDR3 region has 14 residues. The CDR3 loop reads CASSYVDRGLGYTF. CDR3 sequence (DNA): TGTGCCAGCAGTTACGTCGACAGGGGGCTTGGCTACACCTTC.

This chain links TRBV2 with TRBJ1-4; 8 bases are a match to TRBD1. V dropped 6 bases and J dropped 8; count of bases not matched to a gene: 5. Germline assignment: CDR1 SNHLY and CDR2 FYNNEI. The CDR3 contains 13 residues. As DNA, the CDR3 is TGTGCCAGCAGGACAGGGGTGGGAGAAAAACTGTTTTTT. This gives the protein CASRTGVGEKLFF.

This CDR3 reads CASTGNWENIQYF. The CDR3 DNA reads TGTGCCAGTACAGGGAATTGGGAAAACATTCAGTACTTC. The rearrangement joins TRBV19 to TRBJ2-4, with D possibly TRBD1 on 5 matching bases. V dropped 7 bases and J dropped 5 bases, with 12 bases sitting between them. This CDR3 spans 13 amino acids. Germline loops: CDR1 LNHDA, CDR2 SQIVND (reference sequence).

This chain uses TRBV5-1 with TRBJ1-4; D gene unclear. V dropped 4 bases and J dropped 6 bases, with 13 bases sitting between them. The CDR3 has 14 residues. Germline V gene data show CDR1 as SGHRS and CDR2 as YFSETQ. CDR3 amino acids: CASSQQRFDEKLFF. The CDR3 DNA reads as TGCGCCAGCAGCCAACAGCGGTTTGATGAAAAACTGTTTTTT.

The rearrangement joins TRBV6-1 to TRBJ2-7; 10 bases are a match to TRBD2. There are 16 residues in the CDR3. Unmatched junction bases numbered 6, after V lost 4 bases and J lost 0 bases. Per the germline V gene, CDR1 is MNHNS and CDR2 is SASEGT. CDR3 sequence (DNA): TGTGCCAGCAGTGGGGAACTAGCGGGGAGCTCCTACGAGCAGTACTTC. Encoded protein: CASSGELAGSSYEQYF.

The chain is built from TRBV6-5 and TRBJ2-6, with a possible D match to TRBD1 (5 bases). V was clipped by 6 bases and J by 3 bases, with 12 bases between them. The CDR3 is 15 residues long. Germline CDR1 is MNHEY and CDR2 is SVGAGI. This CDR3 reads CASRSLGVGANVLTF. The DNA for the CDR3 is TGTGCCAGCAGGTCCCTAGGGGTTGGGGCCAACGTCCTGACTTTC.

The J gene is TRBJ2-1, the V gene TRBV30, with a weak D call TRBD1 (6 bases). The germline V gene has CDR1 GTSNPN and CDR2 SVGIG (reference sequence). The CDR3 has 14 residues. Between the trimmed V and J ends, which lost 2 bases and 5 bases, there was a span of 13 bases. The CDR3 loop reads CAWSPLGQDNEQFF. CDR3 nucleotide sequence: TGTGCCTGGAGTCCCCTGGGACAAGACAATGAGCAGTTCTTC.

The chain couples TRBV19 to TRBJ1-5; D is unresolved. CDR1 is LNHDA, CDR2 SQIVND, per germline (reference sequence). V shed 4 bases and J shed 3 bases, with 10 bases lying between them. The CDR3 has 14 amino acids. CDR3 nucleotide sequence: TGTGCCAGTAGTACGAGGAGGCTCAATCAGCCCCAGCATTTT. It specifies CASSTRRLNQPQHF.

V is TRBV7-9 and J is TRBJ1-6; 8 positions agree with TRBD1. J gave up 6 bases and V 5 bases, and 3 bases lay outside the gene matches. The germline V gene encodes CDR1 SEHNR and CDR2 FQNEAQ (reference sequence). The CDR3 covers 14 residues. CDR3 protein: CASSEDRVNSPLHF. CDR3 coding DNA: TGTGCCAGCAGCGAGGACAGGGTTAATTCACCCCTCCACTTT.

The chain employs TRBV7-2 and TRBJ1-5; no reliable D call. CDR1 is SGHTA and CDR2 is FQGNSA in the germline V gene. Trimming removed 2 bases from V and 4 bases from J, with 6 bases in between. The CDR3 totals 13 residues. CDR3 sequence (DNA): TGTGCCAGCAGCTTACAGGCAAATCAGCCCCAGCATTTT. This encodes CASSLQANQPQHF.

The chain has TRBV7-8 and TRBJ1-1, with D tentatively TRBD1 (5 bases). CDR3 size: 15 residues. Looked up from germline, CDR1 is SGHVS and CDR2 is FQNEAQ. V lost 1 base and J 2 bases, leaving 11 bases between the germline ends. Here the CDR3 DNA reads TGTGCCAGCAGCTTAGGGTGGGGGGAAAACACTGAAGCTTTCTTT. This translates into CASSLGWGENTEAFF.

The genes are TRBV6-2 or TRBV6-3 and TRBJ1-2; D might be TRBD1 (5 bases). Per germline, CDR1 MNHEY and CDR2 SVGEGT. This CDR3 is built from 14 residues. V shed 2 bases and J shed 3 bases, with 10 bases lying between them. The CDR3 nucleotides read TGTGCCAGCAGTTACGGGGGGAACTACTATGGCTACACCTTC. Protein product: CASSYGGNYYGYTF.

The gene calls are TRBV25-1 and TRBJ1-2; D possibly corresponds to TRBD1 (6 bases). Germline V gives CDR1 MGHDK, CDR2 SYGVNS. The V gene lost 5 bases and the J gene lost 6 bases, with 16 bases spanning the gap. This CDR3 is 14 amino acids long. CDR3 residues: CASSPVGARNGYTF. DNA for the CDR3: TGTGCCAGCAGTCCTGTGGGGGCACGGAATGGCTACACCTTC.

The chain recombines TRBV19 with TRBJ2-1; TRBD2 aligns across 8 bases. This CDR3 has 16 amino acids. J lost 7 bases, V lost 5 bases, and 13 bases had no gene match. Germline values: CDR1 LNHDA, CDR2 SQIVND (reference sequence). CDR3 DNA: TGTGCCAGTAGTCCCCCTACGATTAGCGGGAAGAATGAGCAGTTCTTC. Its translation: CASSPPTISGKNEQFF.

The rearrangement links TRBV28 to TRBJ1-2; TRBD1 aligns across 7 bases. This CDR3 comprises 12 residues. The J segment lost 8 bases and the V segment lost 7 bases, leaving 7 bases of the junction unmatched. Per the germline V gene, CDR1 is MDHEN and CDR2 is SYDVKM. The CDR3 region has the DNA TGTGCCAGCACTCCACAGGGGCAAGGCTACACCTTC. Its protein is CASTPQGQGYTF.

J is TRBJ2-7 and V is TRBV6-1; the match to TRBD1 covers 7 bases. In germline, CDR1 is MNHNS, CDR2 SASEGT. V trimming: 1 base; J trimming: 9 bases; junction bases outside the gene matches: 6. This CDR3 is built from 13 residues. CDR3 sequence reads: CASSEGTGPPQYF. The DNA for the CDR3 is TGTGCCAGCAGTGAAGGGACAGGCCCCCCGCAGTACTTC.

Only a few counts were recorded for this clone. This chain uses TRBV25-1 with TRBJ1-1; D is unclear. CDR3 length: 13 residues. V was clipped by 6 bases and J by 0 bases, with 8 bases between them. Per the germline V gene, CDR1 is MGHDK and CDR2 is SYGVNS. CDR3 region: CASRIEVNTEAFF. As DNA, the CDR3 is TGTGCCAGCAGGATAGAAGTGAACACTGAAGCTTTCTTT.

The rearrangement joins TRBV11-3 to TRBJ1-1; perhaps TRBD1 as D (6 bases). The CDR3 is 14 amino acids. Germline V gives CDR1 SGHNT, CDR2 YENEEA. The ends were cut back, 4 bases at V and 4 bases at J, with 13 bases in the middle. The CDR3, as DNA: TGTGCCAGCAGCTCAACAGGGTTCGGCACTGAAGCTTTCTTT. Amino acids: CASSSTGFGTEAFF.